The 22 T cell receptor beta chains given below trace back to one sample, sequenced in a study of blood T cell repertoires in COVID-19. Method: immunoSEQ multiplex PCR; TCRdb's copy keeps in-frame clones and lacks some. The data hold 450,000 or so clones, with roughly 89% observed a single time. What was sequenced was peripheral blood. Receptors originate from a man aged 18-30 years with COVID-19, enrolled during active disease.

The chain uses TRBV11-2 and TRBJ2-1; 12 bases fit TRBD2. V was pared by 1 base and J by 9 bases, with 7 bases of the junction left unmatched. CDR1 is SGHAT, CDR2 FQNNGV, per germline. The CDR3 consists of 16 residues. CDR3 region: CASSLGRLAGVIEQFF. The CDR3 DNA follows: TGTGCCAGCAGCTTAGGAAGACTAGCGGGAGTGATTGAGCAGTTCTTC.

This clone was seen ten or more times. The J gene is TRBJ2-5, the V gene TRBV6-5; 9 bases align to TRBD2. V shed 5 bases, J shed 1 base, and the junction held 5 bases outside the gene matches. Germline V lookup: CDR1 MNHEY, CDR2 SVGAGI. The CDR3 has 15 amino acids. This CDR3 is CASSKGRGGQETQYF. The CDR3 coding sequence is TGTGCCAGCAGTAAGGGGCGGGGGGGCCAAGAGACCCAGTACTTC.

The chain joins TRBV15 to TRBJ2-2; 7 bases fit TRBD2. V shed 3 bases, J shed 2 bases, and the junction held 6 bases outside the gene matches. The CDR3 length is 16 residues. Germline CDR1 is LNHNV and CDR2 is YYDKDF (reference sequence). CDR3 DNA sequence: TGTGCCACCAGCAGGTTTCGGGGGGTAAACACCGGGGAGCTGTTTTTT. It codes for CATSRFRGVNTGELFF.

A single count supports this clone. The chain has TRBV6-5 and TRBJ1-1; 9 bases fit TRBD1. The CDR3 contains 13 residues. V trimming: 6 bases; J trimming: 5 bases; junction bases outside the gene matches: 4. Looked up from germline, CDR1 is MNHEY and CDR2 is SVGAGI. The DNA of the CDR3 is TGTGCCAGCAGGAGGACAGGGGTAACTGAAGCTTTCTTT. Translated, it gives CASRRTGVTEAFF.

Here the CDR3 reads CASSAGRQGYEQYF. The DNA for the CDR3 is TGTGCCAGTAGTGCCGGAAGACAGGGCTACGAGCAGTACTTC. The chain joins TRBV19 to TRBJ2-7; 7 bases match TRBD1. Germline V gene sequence: CDR1 LNHDA, CDR2 SQIVND (reference sequence). Trimming cost V 5 bases and J 3 bases; bases outside gene matches: 7. The CDR3 has 14 amino acids.

The chain combines TRBV3-1 (or the pseudogene TRBV3-2) with TRBJ1-5; 7 nucleotides match TRBD1. Germline trimming cut 4 bases from V and 6 bases from J; bases unmatched to any gene: 6. CDR1 and CDR2 from the germline V gene are LGHDT and YNNKEL (reference sequence). CDR3 size: 14 residues. This CDR3 reads CASSPGQFTQPQHF. CDR3 nucleotide sequence: TGTGCCAGCAGCCCGGGACAGTTCACTCAGCCCCAGCATTTT.

The table lists this clone with a count of one. The V and J genes are TRBV11-1 and TRBJ2-3, with TRBD2 matching 7 bases. CDR3 length: 16 amino acids. J lost 0 bases, V lost 4 bases, and 7 bases had no gene match. Germline CDR1 is SGHAT and CDR2 is FQDESV (reference sequence). CDR3 nucleotide sequence: TGTGCCAGCAGCTACCGAGTTAGCGGGAGCACAGATACGCAGTATTTT. This codes for CASSYRVSGSTDTQYF. Full variable domain (outside the CDR3, taken from reference TRBV11-1 and TRBJ2-3): EAEVAQSPRYKITEKSQAVAFWCDPISGHATLYWYRQILGQGPELLVQFQDESVVDDSQLPKDRFSAERLKGVDSTLKIQPAELGDSAMYLCASSYRVSGSTDTQYFGPGTRLTVL.

This chain links TRBV30 with TRBJ2-1; 11 bases agree with TRBD2. Germline trimming cut 6 bases from V and 5 bases from J; bases unmatched to any gene: 12. Germline assignment: CDR1 GTSNPN and CDR2 SVGIG (reference sequence). The CDR3 has 16 amino acids. The CDR3 loop is CACQATGLAEHNEQFF. The DNA for the CDR3 is TGTGCCTGCCAAGCAACGGGACTAGCGGAACACAATGAGCAGTTCTTC.

Concerning this clone: Other DNA variants within this sample encode the same CDR3. V gene TRBV6-5 combines with J gene TRBJ2-7, with 7 bases lining up with TRBD1. Germline V gene data show CDR1 as MNHEY and CDR2 as SVGAGI. The CDR3 extends over 14 amino acids. Unmatched junction bases numbered 2, after V lost 2 bases and J lost 1 base. The CDR3: CASSYRDRSYEQYF. The DNA for the CDR3 is TGTGCCAGCAGTTACCGGGACAGATCCTACGAGCAGTACTTC.

J is TRBJ2-7 and V is TRBV29-1, with 9 bases lining up with TRBD1. Looked up from germline, CDR1 is SQVTM and CDR2 is ANQGSEA. The V gene end was trimmed by 4 bases and the J gene end by 5 bases; junction bases not matched to a gene: 9. The CDR3 totals 14 residues. DNA for the CDR3: TGCAGCGTTGGGTCGCGACAGGGGGGAGACGAGCAGTACTTC. Residues: CSVGSRQGGDEQYF.

V gene TRBV18 combines with J gene TRBJ2-6; D gene ambiguous. The V end was cut by 3 bases, the J end by 3 bases, with 15 bases between. Germline assignment: CDR1 KGHSH and CDR2 LQKENI. The CDR3 contains 17 residues. CDR3 amino acids: CASSPLGPAGGANVLTF. The CDR3 DNA reads as TGTGCCAGCTCACCCCTGGGCCCCGCCGGTGGGGCCAACGTCCTGACTTTC.

The V gene is TRBV18, the J gene TRBJ1-1; 9 bases align to TRBD1. Trimming at V came to 5 bases and at J to 3 bases, leaving 7 bases not matched to a gene. The V gene's germline CDR1 is KGHSH and CDR2 LQKENI. CDR3 length equals 15 residues. The CDR3 is CASSFTGGADTEAFF. The CDR3 region has the DNA TGTGCCAGCTCATTTACAGGGGGCGCGGACACTGAAGCTTTCTTT.

This chain links TRBV24-1 with TRBJ2-3; 7 nucleotides line up with TRBD1. Germline lookup yields CDR1 KGHDR and CDR2 SFDVKD. Unmatched junction bases numbered 6, after V lost 2 bases and J lost 5 bases. The CDR3 runs to 15 residues. CDR3 loop: CATSDSTGPGDTQYF. As DNA, the CDR3 is TGTGCCACCAGTGATTCGACAGGGCCAGGAGATACGCAGTATTTT.

The chain links TRBV5-1 to TRBJ1-4; D is perhaps TRBD1 (6 bases). The germline V gene encodes CDR1 SGHRS and CDR2 YFSETQ. The CDR3 totals 16 residues. The ends were cut back, 4 bases at V and 3 bases at J, with 16 bases in the middle. This CDR3 reads CASSVTGYQPNEKLFF. In DNA form, the CDR3 reads TGCGCCAGCAGCGTAACAGGGTATCAGCCTAATGAAAAACTGTTTTTT. Using reference TRBV5-1 and TRBJ1-4 for the parts outside the CDR3, the full variable domain is KAGVTQTPRYLIKTRGQQVTLSCSPISGHRSVSWYQQTPGQGLQFLFEYFSETQRNKGNFPGRFSGRQFSNSRSEMNVSTLELGDSALYLCASSVTGYQPNEKLFFGSGTQLSVL.

The chain employs TRBV6-1 and TRBJ2-1; 7 bases fit TRBD1. The CDR3 loop spans 15 amino acids. The trim removed 2 bases at V and 6 bases at J, leaving 7 bases unmatched. CDR1 and CDR2 (germline): MNHNS, SASEGT. The CDR3 loop is CASSERGPYTNEQFF. In DNA, the CDR3 is TGTGCCAGCAGTGAAAGGGGGCCTTACACCAATGAGCAGTTCTTC.

The V call is TRBV3-1 (or the pseudogene TRBV3-2), the J call TRBJ2-1; 7 bases agree with TRBD2. Trimming cost V 1 base and J 9 bases; bases outside gene matches: 6. From germline, CDR1 is LGHDT and CDR2 YNNKEL (reference sequence). The CDR3 runs 14 residues. The CDR3 loop is CASSQGLRESEQFF. CDR3 nucleotide sequence: TGTGCCAGCAGCCAAGGGTTGCGGGAGAGTGAGCAGTTCTTC.

V gene TRBV10-1 combines with J gene TRBJ2-3; 8 bases are a match to TRBD2. Trimming cost V 2 bases and J 2 bases; bases outside gene matches: 3. CDR3 length: 15 amino acids. Germline V gene data show CDR1 as WNHNN and CDR2 as SYGVQD (reference sequence). CDR3 residues: CASSERGGSTDTQYF. DNA for the CDR3: TGCGCCAGCAGTGAGCGCGGGGGGTCCACAGATACGCAGTATTTT.

The chain carries TRBV7-9 and TRBJ1-2, with TRBD1 matching 7 bases. Germline V gene lookup returns CDR1 SEHNR and CDR2 FQNEAQ (reference sequence). The ends lost 4 bases at V and 6 bases at J; junction bases unmatched: 8. The CDR3 totals 14 residues. The CDR3 bases are TGTGCCAGCAGCTCTCCGACAGGGTCGGATGGCTACACCTTC. It yields the protein CASSSPTGSDGYTF.

The chain joins TRBV11-3 to TRBJ2-2, with 8 bases that match TRBD1. There are 17 residues in the CDR3. Germline CDR1 SGHNT, CDR2 YENEEA. Trimming took 3 bases from V and 7 from J; bases not matched to a gene: 13. The CDR3 spells CASSLRIGQGIGGELFF. DNA for the CDR3: TGTGCCAGCAGCTTGAGGATAGGACAGGGAATAGGCGGGGAGCTGTTTTTT.

The CDR3 is CASSVDGGSSYNEQFF. As DNA, the CDR3 is TGTGCCAGCAGCGTAGACGGGGGGAGTTCCTACAATGAGCAGTTCTTC. V is TRBV9 and J is TRBJ2-1, with TRBD2 matching 7 bases. The CDR3 contains 16 residues. Germline V gives CDR1 SGDLS, CDR2 YYNGEE. V lost 0 bases and J lost 1; bases outside the gene matches: 4.

J is TRBJ1-4 and V is TRBV5-4, with 11 bases identical to TRBD1. Looked up from germline, CDR1 is SGHNT and CDR2 is YYREEE (reference sequence). The CDR3 is 17 amino acids. V dropped 4 bases and J dropped 4; count of bases not matched to a gene: 9. CDR3 protein: CASSHRDRGSFNEKLFF. The CDR3 nucleotides read TGTGCCAGCAGCCACCGGGACAGGGGGTCCTTTAATGAAAAACTGTTTTTT.

The chain recombines TRBV2 with TRBJ1-4; weak D call: TRBD1 (6 bases). CDR1 is SNHLY and CDR2 is FYNNEI in the germline V gene. The V end lost 6 bases, the J end lost 4 bases, and 12 bases lay between the germline ends. The CDR3 contains 14 residues. CDR3 amino acids: CASRGQFNNEKLFF. The DNA of the CDR3 is TGTGCCAGCAGAGGACAGTTTAATAATGAAAAACTGTTTTTT.